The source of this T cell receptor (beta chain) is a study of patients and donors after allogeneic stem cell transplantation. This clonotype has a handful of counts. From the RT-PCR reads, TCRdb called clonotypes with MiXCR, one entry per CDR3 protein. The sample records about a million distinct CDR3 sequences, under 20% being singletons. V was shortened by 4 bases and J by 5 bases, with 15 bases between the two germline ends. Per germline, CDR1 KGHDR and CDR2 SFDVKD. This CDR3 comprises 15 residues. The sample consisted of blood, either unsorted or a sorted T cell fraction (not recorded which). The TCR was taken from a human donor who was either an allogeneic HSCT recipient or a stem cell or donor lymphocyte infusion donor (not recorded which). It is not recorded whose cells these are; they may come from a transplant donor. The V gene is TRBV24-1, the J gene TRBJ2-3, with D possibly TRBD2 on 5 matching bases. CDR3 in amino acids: CATSERGRWEDTQYF. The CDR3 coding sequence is TGTGCCACCAGTGAGCGCGGGCGGTGGGAAGATACGCAGTATTTT.